This T cell receptor (beta chain) was found in a study of blood T cell repertoires in COVID-19. After removal of 1 base from V and 2 bases from J, the junction contained 1 base not matched to a gene. CDR3 size: 14 residues. Germline V lookup: CDR1 LNHDA, CDR2 SQIVND (reference sequence). Original data processing: Amplified reference gene primers provided the basis for estimating nucleated cell counts. Produced via immunoSEQ multiplex PCR; TCRdb's table is partial and in-frame only. V, J and clone size reflect that table, while D and trimming were determined from the DNA. This sample has about 110,000 clones, with roughly 79% found just once.

This chain joins TRBV19 and TRBJ1-1, with 7 bases aligning to TRBD1. The sample consisted of peripheral blood. The clonotype was recovered from a woman in her 70s with acute or convalescent COVID-19. The CDR3 here is CASSIGDSNTEAFF. The CDR3 region has the DNA TGTGCCAGTAGTATAGGGGACAGTAACACTGAAGCTTTCTTT.